A selection of T cell receptor beta chains follows, all from one sample in a study of OX40 agonist ivuxolimab in advanced cancers. Method: immunoSEQ multiplex PCR; TCRdb's copy keeps in-frame clones and lacks some. The sample contains 45,000 to 55,000 clones, around 81% of which appear only once. The sequences come from CD4+ or CD8+ T cells sorted from blood, collected in a trial of the OX40 agonist ivuxolimab. The receptors were gathered from an adult with an advanced solid tumor such as melanoma, head and neck, liver or kidney cancer. The CDR3 runs from the conserved cysteine through the conserved F or W. A D gene is named only where the DNA matches it firmly. Only part of the rows carry a size: once, few, many, or a class if the clone is expanded.

>TRBV5-6|-|-|TRBJ2-2
CASSPPSQDGELFF
TGTGCCAGCAGCCCCCCCTCACAAGACGGGGAGCTGTTTTTT
>TRBV7-9|-|-|TRBJ1-1
CASSLAQSGGTEAFF
TGTGCCAGCAGCTTAGCGCAGTCTGGAGGCACTGAAGCTTTCTTT
>TRBV29-1|-|TRBD1|TRBJ2-7
CSVERDRVSEQYF
TGCAGCGTTGAAAGGGACAGGGTTTCCGAGCAGTACTTC
>TRBV5-5|-|-|TRBJ1-1
CASSLTRASTEAFF
TGTGCCAGCAGCCTCACGAGGGCGAGCACTGAAGCTTTCTTT
>TRBV6-1|-|-|TRBJ2-5
CASTQGETQYF
TGTGCCAGCACTCAAGGGGAGACCCAGTACTTC
>TRBV9|-|TRBD1|TRBJ1-1
CASSVEGQLNTEAFF
TGTGCCAGCAGCGTAGAGGGACAGCTGAACACTGAAGCTTTCTTT
>TRBV29-1|-|-|TRBJ1-1
CSVVRPMNTEAFF
TGCAGCGTTGTTCGACCGATGAACACTGAAGCTTTCTTT
>TRBV28|-|-|TRBJ1-1
CASSLTAGTENTEAFF
TGTGCCAGCAGTTTGACGGCGGGCACTGAGAACACTGAAGCTTTCTTT
>TRBV5-4|-|TRBD1|TRBJ1-1
CASSLQGGATEAFF
TGTGCCAGCAGCTTGCAGGGGGGTGCGACTGAAGCTTTCTTT
>TRBV11-3|-|-|TRBJ2-1
CASSSRLYNEQFF
TGTGCCAGCAGCTCACGACTGTACAATGAGCAGTTCTTC
>TRBV5-6|-|-|TRBJ1-1
CASSLMGPGFNTEAFF
TGTGCCAGCAGCTTGATGGGTCCAGGGTTTAACACTGAAGCTTTCTTT
>TRBV2|-|-|TRBJ1-5
CASSDALPSLAGNQPQHF
TGTGCCAGCAGTGATGCCCTACCCAGCCTTGCGGGCAATCAGCCCCAGCATTTT
>TRBV28|once|-|TRBJ1-1
CASSDLRGGGAEAFF
TGTGCCAGCAGTGACCTAAGGGGTGGTGGGGCTGAAGCTTTCTTT
>TRBV11-2|-|-|TRBJ2-1
CASSLSIGLAYNEQFF
TGTGCCAGCAGCTTAAGTATCGGCCTGGCGTACAATGAGCAGTTCTTC
>TRBV6-5|-|-|TRBJ2-1
CASSYSSGYNEQFF
TGTGCCAGCAGTTACTCCTCAGGTTACAATGAGCAGTTCTTC
>TRBV28|once|TRBD1|TRBJ2-2
CASSPYSTGSFPGELFF
TGTGCCAGCAGTCCATACTCGACAGGGTCCTTCCCCGGGGAGCTGTTTTTT
>TRBV5-1|-|-|TRBJ1-1
CASSFGYGDTEAFF
TGCGCCAGCAGCTTCGGGTACGGTGACACTGAAGCTTTCTTT
>TRBV9|-|-|TRBJ2-3
CASSGRDRTDTQYF
TGTGCCAGCAGCGGACGGGACCGCACAGATACGCAGTATTTT
>TRBV7-9|-|-|TRBJ1-2
CASSLGQGSNYGYTF
TGTGCCAGCAGCTTAGGGCAGGGCTCTAACTATGGCTACACCTTC
>TRBV27|-|-|TRBJ2-7
CASSPLFGMEEQYF
TGTGCCAGCAGTCCCCTTTTCGGGATGGAGGAGCAGTACTTC
>TRBV28|-|-|TRBJ2-7
CASSLNRYEQYF
TGTGCCAGCAGTTTAAACAGGTACGAGCAGTACTTC
>TRBV11-2|-|-|TRBJ1-5
CASSLGDGPLDGNQPQHF
TGTGCCAGCAGCTTAGGAGACGGGCCCCTGGATGGCAATCAGCCCCAGCATTTT
>TRBV27|-|TRBD1|TRBJ1-6
CASSLRNINRGPTDSPLHF
TGTGCCAGCAGCCTCCGAAATATAAACAGGGGGCCCACCGATTCACCCCTCCACTTT
>TRBV10-3|-|-|TRBJ1-1
CATTGDVGFTEAFF
TGTGCCACCACAGGCGACGTGGGGTTCACTGAAGCTTTCTTT
>TRBV10-2|-|-|TRBJ1-2
CASSDLGEGENYGYTF
TGCGCCAGCAGTGATCTGGGGGAAGGGGAGAACTATGGCTACACCTTC
>TRBV19|-|-|TRBJ2-7
CASSIAPGPSYEQYF
TGTGCCAGTAGTATAGCCCCCGGACCATCTTACGAGCAGTACTTC
>TRBV7-9|-|-|TRBJ1-4
CASSLVVNEKLFF
TGTGCCAGCAGCTTAGTGGTAAATGAAAAACTGTTTTTT
>TRBV6-1|-|-|TRBJ2-3
CASTLTVRTDTQYF
TGTGCCAGCACTTTGACGGTTCGCACAGATACGCAGTATTTT
>TRBV7-9|once|-|TRBJ2-5
CASSLDRAQETQYF
TGTGCCAGCAGCTTGGACCGGGCACAGGAGACCCAGTACTTC
>TRBV25-1|-|TRBD2|TRBJ2-3
CASSDHFGRTDTQYF
TGTGCCAGCAGTGACCATTTCGGGAGGACAGATACGCAGTATTTT
>TRBV6-4|-|-|TRBJ1-2
CASSDGLDYGYTF
TGTGCCAGCAGTGACGGGTTGGACTATGGCTACACCTTC
>TRBV5-1|-|TRBD1|TRBJ2-3
CASRPDRVLRDTQYF
TGCGCCAGCAGACCTGACAGGGTTCTCAGGGATACGCAGTATTTT
>TRBV9|-|-|TRBJ2-7
CASSGRTDEQYF
TGTGCCAGCAGCGGCCGGACAGACGAGCAGTACTTC
>TRBV27|-|TRBD2|TRBJ2-7
CASAPIAGLNEQYF
TGTGCCAGCGCTCCGATAGCGGGCTTAAACGAGCAGTACTTC
>TRBV7-9|-|TRBD2|TRBJ2-1
CASSPRTSRSYNEQFF
TGTGCCAGCAGCCCACGGACTAGCAGGTCTTACAATGAGCAGTTCTTC
>TRBV30|-|TRBD1|TRBJ2-2
CAWSGIYGRGPVGELFF
TGTGCCTGGAGTGGGATTTATGGCAGGGGGCCAGTCGGGGAGCTGTTTTTT
>TRBV7-9|-|-|TRBJ1-1
CASNFFEGIRTEAFF
TGTGCCAGCAATTTTTTCGAAGGAATTCGGACTGAAGCTTTCTTT
>TRBV27|-|-|TRBJ2-3
CASSLLWTGPRHFTDTQYF
TGTGCCAGCAGTTTATTGTGGACGGGACCCCGACATTTCACAGATACGCAGTATTTT
>TRBV9|-|-|TRBJ1-4
CASSEGRVEEKLFF
TGTGCCAGCAGCGAAGGGAGGGTTGAGGAAAAACTGTTTTTT
>TRBV6-4|-|TRBD2|TRBJ2-1
CASSPSGGADEQFF
TGTGCCAGCAGTCCTAGCGGGGGGGCCGATGAGCAGTTCTTC
>TRBV28|-|-|TRBJ2-2
CASSPLMDTGELFF
TGTGCCAGCAGTCCCTTAATGGACACCGGGGAGCTGTTTTTT
>TRBV5-6|-|-|TRBJ1-1
CASSFGGDTEAFF
TGTGCCAGCAGCTTCGGGGGAGACACTGAAGCTTTCTTT
>TRBV30|-|TRBD2|TRBJ2-7
CALGLAGPHEQYF
TGTGCCTTGGGACTAGCGGGACCCCACGAGCAGTACTTC
>TRBV28|once|-|TRBJ2-5
CASSLQQYQETQYF
TGTGCCAGCAGTTTGCAGCAGTATCAAGAGACCCAGTACTTC
>TRBV5-5|-|-|TRBJ2-7
CASSLESDYEQYF
TGTGCCAGCAGCTTGGAGTCAGATTACGAGCAGTACTTC
>TRBV6-5|-|-|TRBJ2-5
CASRSGRETQYF
TGTGCCTCCCGGAGTGGAAGGGAGACCCAGTACTTC
>TRBV28|-|TRBD1|TRBJ2-3
CASSSADRDRETDTQYF
TGTGCCAGCAGTTCCGCTGATCGGGACAGAGAAACAGATACGCAGTATTTT
>TRBV9|-|-|TRBJ2-2
CASSPYSTGELFF
TGTGCCAGCAGCCCCTACTCCACCGGGGAGCTGTTTTTT
>TRBV4-1|-|-|TRBJ1-1
CASSHFARSGTEAFF
TGCGCCAGCAGCCATTTCGCCCGGTCGGGCACTGAAGCTTTCTTT
>TRBV11-2|-|TRBD2|TRBJ2-3
CASSIEFLAGETQYF
TGTGCCAGCAGCATAGAATTTCTAGCGGGAGAAACGCAGTATTTT
>TRBV10-3|-|-|TRBJ2-1
CAISGPPSYNEQFF
TGTGCCATCAGTGGTCCCCCCTCCTACAATGAGCAGTTCTTC
>TRBV7-9|-|TRBD2|TRBJ2-7
CASSPGLAGKYSYEQYF
TGTGCCAGCAGCCCGGGACTAGCGGGTAAATACTCCTACGAGCAGTACTTC
>TRBV10-2|-|TRBD1|TRBJ1-2
CASSPSGTGDYYGYTF
TGCGCCAGCAGCCCCTCCGGGACAGGGGACTACTATGGCTACACCTTC
>TRBV28|-|TRBD2|TRBJ2-5
CASSFSLADQETQYF
TGTGCCAGCAGTTTTAGTCTAGCGGACCAAGAGACCCAGTACTTC
>TRBV7-9|-|-|TRBJ2-5
CASSSYQETQYF
TGTGCCAGCAGTTCGTACCAAGAGACCCAGTACTTC